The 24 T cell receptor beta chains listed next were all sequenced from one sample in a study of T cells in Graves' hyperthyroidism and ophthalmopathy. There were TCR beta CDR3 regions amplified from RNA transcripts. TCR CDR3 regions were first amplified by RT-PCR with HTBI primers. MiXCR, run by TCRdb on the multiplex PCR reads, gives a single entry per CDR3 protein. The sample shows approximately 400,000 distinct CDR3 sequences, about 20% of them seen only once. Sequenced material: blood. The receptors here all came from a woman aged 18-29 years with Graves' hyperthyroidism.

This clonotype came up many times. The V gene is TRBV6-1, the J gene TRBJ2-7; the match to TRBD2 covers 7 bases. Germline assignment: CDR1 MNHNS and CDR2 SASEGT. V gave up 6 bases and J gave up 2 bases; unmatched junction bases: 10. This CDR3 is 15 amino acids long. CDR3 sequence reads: CASSFDGGGTYEQYF. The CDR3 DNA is TGTGCCAGCAGCTTTGATGGGGGGGGGACCTACGAGCAGTACTTC.

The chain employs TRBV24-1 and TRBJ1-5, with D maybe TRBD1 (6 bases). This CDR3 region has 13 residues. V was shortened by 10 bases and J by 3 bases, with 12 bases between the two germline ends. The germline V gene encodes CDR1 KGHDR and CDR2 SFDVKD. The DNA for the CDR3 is TGTGCCACTCAGAGGGGGGTCAATCAGCCCCAGCATTTT. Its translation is CATQRGVNQPQHF.

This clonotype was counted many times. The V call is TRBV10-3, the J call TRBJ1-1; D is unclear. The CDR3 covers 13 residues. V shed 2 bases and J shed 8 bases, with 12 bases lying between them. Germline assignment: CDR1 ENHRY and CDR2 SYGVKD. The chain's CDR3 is CAISEDLTTEAFF. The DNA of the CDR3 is TGTGCCATCAGTGAGGATTTGACAACCGAAGCTTTCTTT.

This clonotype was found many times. The CDR3: CASTPGPQETQYF. CDR3 DNA: TGTGCCAGCACCCCGGGGCCACAAGAGACCCAGTACTTC. The V and J genes are TRBV7-9 and TRBJ2-5, with D perhaps given as TRBD1 or TRBD2 (5 bases each). In germline, CDR1 is SEHNR, CDR2 FQNEAQ (reference sequence). This CDR3 has 13 residues. V was trimmed by 7 bases and J by 2 bases, leaving 11 bases between them.

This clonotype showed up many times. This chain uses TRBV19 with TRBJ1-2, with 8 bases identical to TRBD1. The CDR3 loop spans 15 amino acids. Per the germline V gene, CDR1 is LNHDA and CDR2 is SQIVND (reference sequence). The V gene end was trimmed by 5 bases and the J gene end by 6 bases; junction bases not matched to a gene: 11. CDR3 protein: CASSPAGQGADGYTF. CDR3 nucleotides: TGTGCCAGTAGTCCGGCGGGGCAGGGGGCAGATGGCTACACCTTC.

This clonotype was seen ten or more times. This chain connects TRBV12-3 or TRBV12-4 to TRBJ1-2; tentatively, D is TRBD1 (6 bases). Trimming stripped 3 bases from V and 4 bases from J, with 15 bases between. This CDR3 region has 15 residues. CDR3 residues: CASSLSRGAGYGYTF. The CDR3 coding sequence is TGTGCCAGCAGTTTGTCACGGGGGGCAGGCTATGGCTACACCTTC.

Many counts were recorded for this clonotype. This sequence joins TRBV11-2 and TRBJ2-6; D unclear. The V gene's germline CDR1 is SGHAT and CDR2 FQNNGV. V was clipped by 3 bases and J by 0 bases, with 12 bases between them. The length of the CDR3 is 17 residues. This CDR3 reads CASSLGSSPSGANVLTF. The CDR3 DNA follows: TGTGCCAGCAGCTTGGGTTCGAGTCCCTCTGGGGCCAACGTCCTGACTTTC.

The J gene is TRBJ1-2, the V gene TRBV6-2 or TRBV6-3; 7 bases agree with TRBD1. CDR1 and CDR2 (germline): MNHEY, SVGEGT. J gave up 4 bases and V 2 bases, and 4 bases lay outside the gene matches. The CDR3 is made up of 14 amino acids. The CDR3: CASSYARTGYGYTF. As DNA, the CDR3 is TGTGCCAGCAGTTACGCCCGGACAGGCTATGGCTACACCTTC.

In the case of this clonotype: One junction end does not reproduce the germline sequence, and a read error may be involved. The CDR3 reads CASNYTPPGTSGETQYF. In DNA, the CDR3 is TGTGCCAGCAATTACACCCCTCCCGGGACTAGCGGGGAGACCCAGTACTTC. The V gene is TRBV6-5, the J gene TRBJ2-5; TRBD2 aligns across 12 bases. Germline CDR1 is MNHEY and CDR2 is SVGAGI. The length of the CDR3 is 17 residues.

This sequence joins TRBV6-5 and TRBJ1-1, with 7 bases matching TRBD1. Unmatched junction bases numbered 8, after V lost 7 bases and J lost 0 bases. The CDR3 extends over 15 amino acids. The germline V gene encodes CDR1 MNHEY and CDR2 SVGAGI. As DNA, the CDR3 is TGTGCCAGCACGTTGGTTACAGGGGTGAACACTGAAGCTTTCTTT. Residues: CASTLVTGVNTEAFF.

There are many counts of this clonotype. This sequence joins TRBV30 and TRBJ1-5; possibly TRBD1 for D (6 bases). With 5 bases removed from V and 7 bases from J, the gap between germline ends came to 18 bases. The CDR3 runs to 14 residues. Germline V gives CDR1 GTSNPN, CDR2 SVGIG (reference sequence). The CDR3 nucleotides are TGTGCCTGGCACTCAGGGGTTTCGGGACAGCCCCAGCATTTT. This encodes CAWHSGVSGQPQHF.

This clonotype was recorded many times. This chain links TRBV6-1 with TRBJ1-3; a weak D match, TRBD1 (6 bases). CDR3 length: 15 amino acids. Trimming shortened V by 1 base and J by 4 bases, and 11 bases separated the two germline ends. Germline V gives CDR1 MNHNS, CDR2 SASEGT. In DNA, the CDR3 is TGTGCCAGCAGTGAAGTATGGGGGCTCGGAAACACCATATATTTT. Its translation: CASSEVWGLGNTIYF.

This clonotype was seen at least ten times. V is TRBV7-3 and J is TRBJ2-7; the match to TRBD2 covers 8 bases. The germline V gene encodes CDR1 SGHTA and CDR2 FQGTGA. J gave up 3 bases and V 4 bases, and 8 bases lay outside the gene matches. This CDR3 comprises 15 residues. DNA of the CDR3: TGTGCCAGCAGCTACTTAGCGGGGAACATCTACGAGCAGTACTTC. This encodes CASSYLAGNIYEQYF.

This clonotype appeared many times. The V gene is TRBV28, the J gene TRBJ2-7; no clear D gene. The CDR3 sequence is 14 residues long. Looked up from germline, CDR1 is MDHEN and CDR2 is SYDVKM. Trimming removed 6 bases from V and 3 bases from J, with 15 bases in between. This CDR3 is CASSPLAGYYEQYF. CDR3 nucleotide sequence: TGTGCCAGCAGCCCCCTTGCAGGATACTACGAGCAGTACTTC.

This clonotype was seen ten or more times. The CDR3: CASSARTYEQYF. CDR3 coding DNA: TGTGCCAGCAGCGCCAGAACCTACGAGCAGTACTTC. The rearrangement joins TRBV7-9 to TRBJ2-7; D remains ambiguous. This CDR3 comprises 12 residues. Trimming shortened V by 5 bases and J by 2 bases, and 7 bases separated the two germline ends. Germline assignment: CDR1 SEHNR and CDR2 FQNEAQ (reference sequence).

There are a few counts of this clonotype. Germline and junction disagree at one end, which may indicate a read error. The CDR3 reads CASSLVRVQETKYF. Written as DNA, the CDR3 is TGTGCCAGCAGCTTAGTGAGAGTTCAAGAGACCAAGTACTTC. The chain uses TRBV7-9 and TRBJ2-5; D remains ambiguous. The CDR3 runs to 14 residues. Germline CDR1 reads SEHNR; CDR2 reads FQNEAQ (reference sequence).

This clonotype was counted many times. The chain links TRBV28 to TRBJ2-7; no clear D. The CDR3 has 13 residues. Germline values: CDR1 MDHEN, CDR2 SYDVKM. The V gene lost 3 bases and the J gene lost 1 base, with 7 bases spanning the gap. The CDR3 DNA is TGTGCCAGCAGTTTCGCAAGTTCCTACGAGCAGTACTTC. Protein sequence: CASSFASSYEQYF. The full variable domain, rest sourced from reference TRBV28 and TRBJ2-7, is DVKVTQSSRYLVKRTGEKVFLECVQDMDHENMFWYRQDPGLGLRLIYFSYDVKMKEKGDIPEGYSVSREKKERFSLILESASTNQTSMYLCASSFASSYEQYFGPGTRLTVT.

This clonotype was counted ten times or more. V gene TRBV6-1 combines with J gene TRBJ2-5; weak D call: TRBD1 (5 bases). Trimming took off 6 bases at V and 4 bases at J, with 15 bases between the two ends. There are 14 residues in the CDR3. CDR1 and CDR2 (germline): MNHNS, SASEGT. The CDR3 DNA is TGTGCCAGCAGGCCCAGGGTGACCCCAGAGACCCAGTACTTC. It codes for CASRPRVTPETQYF.

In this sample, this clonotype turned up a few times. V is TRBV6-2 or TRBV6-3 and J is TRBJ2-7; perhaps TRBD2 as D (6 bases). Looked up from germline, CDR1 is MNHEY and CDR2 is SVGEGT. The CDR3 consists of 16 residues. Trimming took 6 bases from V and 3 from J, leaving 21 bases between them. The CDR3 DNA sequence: TGTGCCAGCAGCTTTGGGGCAGCGGGTAAACTCTACGAGCAGTACTTC. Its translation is CASSFGAAGKLYEQYF.

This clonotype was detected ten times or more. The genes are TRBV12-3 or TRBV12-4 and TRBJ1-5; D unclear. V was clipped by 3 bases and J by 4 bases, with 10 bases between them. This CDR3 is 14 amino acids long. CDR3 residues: CASSFGRRNQPQHF. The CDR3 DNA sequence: TGTGCCAGCAGTTTCGGCAGGCGAAATCAGCCCCAGCATTTT.

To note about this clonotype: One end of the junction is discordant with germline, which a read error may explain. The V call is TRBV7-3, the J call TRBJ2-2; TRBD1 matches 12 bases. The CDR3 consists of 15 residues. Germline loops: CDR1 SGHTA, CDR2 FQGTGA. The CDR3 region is CGSSQGQGAHGELFF. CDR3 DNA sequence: TGTGGCAGCAGCCAGGGACAGGGGGCACACGGGGAGCTGTTTTTT.

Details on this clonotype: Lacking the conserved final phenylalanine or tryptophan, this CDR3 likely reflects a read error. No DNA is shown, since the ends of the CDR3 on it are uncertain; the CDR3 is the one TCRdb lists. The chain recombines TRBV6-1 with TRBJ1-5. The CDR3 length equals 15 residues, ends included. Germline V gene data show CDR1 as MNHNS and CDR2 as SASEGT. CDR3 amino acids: CASRARLYSNQPQQL.

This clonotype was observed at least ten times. CDR3 bases: TGTGCCAGCAGTCGACAGGGGACGGACACCGGGGAGCTGTTTTTT. Its translation: CASSRQGTDTGELFF. The chain has TRBV12-3 or TRBV12-4 and TRBJ2-2; 8 nucleotides align to TRBD1. There are 15 residues in the CDR3. Unmatched junction bases numbered 5, after V lost 5 bases and J lost 3 bases.

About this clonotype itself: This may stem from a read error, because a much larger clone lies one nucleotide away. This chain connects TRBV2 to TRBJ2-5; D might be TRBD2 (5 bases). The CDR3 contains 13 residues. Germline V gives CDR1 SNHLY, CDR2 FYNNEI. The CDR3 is CAGSPGPRGTQYF. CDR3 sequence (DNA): TGTGCCGGCAGCCCCGGGCCTCGGGGGACCCAGTACTTC.